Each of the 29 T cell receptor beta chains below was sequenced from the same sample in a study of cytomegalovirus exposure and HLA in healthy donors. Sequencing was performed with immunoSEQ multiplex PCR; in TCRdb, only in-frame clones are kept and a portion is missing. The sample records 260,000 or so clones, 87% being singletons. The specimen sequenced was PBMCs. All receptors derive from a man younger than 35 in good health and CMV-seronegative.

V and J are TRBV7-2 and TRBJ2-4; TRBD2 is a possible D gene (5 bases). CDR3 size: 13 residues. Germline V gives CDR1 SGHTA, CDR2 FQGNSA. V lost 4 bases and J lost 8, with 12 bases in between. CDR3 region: CASSSPGYHIQYF. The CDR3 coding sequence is TGTGCCAGCAGCTCTCCGGGGTATCACATTCAGTACTTC.

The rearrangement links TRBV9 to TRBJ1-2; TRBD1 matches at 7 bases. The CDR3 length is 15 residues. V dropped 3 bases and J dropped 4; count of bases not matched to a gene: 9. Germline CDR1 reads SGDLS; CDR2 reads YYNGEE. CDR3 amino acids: CASSAHRGMSYGYTF. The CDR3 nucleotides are TGTGCCAGCAGCGCCCACAGGGGTATGAGCTATGGCTACACCTTC.

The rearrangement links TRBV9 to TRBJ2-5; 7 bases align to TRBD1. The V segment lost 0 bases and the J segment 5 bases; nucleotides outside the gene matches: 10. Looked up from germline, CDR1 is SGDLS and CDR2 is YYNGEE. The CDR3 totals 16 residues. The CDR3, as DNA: TGTGCCAGCAGCGTAGGGGGGAAAGGGGGCGCGGAGACCCAGTACTTC. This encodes CASSVGGKGGAETQYF.

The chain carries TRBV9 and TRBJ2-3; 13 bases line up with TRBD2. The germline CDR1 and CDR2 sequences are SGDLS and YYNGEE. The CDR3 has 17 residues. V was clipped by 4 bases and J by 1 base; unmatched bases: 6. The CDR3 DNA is TGTGCCAGCAGCACCTGGACTAGCGGGAGCGGCACAGATACGCAGTATTTT. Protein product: CASSTWTSGSGTDTQYF. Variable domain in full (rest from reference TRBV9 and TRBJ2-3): DSGVTQTPKHLITATGQRVTLRCSPRSGDLSVYWYQQSLDQGLQFLIQYYNGEERAKGNILERFSAQQFPDLHSELNLSSLELGDSALYFCASSTWTSGSGTDTQYFGPGTRLTVL.

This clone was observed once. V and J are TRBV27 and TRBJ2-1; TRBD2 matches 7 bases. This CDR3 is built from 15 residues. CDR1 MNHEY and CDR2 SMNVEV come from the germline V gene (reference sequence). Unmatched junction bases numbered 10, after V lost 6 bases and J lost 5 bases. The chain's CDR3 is CASSPLGGSNNEQFF. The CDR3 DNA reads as TGTGCCAGCAGCCCATTGGGCGGGAGCAACAATGAGCAGTTCTTC.

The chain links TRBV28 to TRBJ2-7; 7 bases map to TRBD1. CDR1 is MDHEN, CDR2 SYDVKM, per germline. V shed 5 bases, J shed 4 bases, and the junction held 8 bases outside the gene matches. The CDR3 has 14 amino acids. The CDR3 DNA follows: TGTGCCAGCAGTGACAGGGAGAGGATTTACGAGCAGTACTTC. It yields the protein CASSDRERIYEQYF. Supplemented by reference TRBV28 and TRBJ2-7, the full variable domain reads DVKVTQSSRYLVKRTGEKVFLECVQDMDHENMFWYRQDPGLGLRLIYFSYDVKMKEKGDIPEGYSVSREKKERFSLILESASTNQTSMYLCASSDRERIYEQYFGPGTRLTVT.

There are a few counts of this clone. The CDR3: CASSAGTTLSYEQYF. CDR3 DNA sequence: TGTGCCAGCAGCGCCGGGACTACGCTCTCCTACGAGCAGTACTTC. This chain connects TRBV25-1 to TRBJ2-7; 7 nucleotides match TRBD2. The V segment lost 6 bases and the J segment 0 bases; nucleotides outside the gene matches: 8. This CDR3 is built from 15 residues. CDR1 is MGHDK, CDR2 SYGVNS, per germline.

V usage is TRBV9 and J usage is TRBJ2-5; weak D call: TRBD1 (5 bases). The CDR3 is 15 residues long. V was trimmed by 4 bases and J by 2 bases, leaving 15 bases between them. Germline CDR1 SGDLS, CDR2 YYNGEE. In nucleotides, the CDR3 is TGTGCCAGCAGCACAACCCCAGGGTGGCAAGAGACCCAGTACTTC. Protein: CASSTTPGWQETQYF.

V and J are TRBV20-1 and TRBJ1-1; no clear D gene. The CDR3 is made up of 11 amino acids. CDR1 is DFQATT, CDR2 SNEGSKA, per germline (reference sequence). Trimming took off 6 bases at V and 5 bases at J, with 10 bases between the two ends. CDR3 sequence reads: CSASRGTEAFF. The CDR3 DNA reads TGCAGTGCCAGCCGAGGGACTGAAGCTTTCTTT.

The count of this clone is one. The CDR3 bases are TGCGCCAGCACGTGGGGTAGCGGGGGGGCCGGTGAGCAGTTCTTC. Its protein is CASTWGSGGAGEQFF. The V and J genes are TRBV5-1 and TRBJ2-1, with 11 bases matching TRBD2. The germline gives CDR1 SGHRS, CDR2 YFSETQ. V shed 6 bases, J shed 9 bases, and the junction held 11 bases outside the gene matches. CDR3 size: 15 residues. Combining the CDR3 with reference TRBV5-1 and TRBJ2-1 gives the whole variable domain KAGVTQTPRYLIKTRGQQVTLSCSPISGHRSVSWYQQTPGQGLQFLFEYFSETQRNKGNFPGRFSGRQFSNSRSEMNVSTLELGDSALYLCASTWGSGGAGEQFFGPGTRLTVL.

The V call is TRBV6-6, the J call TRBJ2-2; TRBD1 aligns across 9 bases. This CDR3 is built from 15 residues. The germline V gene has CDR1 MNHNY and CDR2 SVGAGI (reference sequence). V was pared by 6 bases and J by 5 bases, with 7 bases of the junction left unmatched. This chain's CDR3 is CASRNRDRVTGELFF. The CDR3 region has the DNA TGTGCCAGCAGGAACCGGGACAGGGTAACCGGGGAGCTGTTTTTT.

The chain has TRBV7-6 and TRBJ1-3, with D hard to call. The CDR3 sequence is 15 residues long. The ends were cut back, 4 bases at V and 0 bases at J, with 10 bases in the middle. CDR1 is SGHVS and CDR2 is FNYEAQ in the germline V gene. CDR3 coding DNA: TGTGCCAGCAGCTACGACATTAGCTCTGGAAACACCATATATTTT. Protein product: CASSYDISSGNTIYF.

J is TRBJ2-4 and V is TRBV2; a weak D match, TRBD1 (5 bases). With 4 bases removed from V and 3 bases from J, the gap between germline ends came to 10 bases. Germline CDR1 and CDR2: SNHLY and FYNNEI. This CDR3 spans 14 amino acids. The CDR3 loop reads CASSAGYDKNIQYF. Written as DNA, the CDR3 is TGTGCCAGCAGTGCAGGGTACGACAAAAACATTCAGTACTTC.

The CDR3 DNA reads as TGTGCCAGCAGTGAATACTCTCGCCGGGACAGGGATGGCTACACCTTC. Its translation is CASSEYSRRDRDGYTF. The chain employs TRBV6-4 and TRBJ1-2; TRBD1 agrees at 9 bases. The germline V gene has CDR1 MRHNA and CDR2 SNTAGT. Trimming at V came to 3 bases and at J to 6 bases, leaving 11 bases not matched to a gene. The CDR3 is made up of 16 amino acids.

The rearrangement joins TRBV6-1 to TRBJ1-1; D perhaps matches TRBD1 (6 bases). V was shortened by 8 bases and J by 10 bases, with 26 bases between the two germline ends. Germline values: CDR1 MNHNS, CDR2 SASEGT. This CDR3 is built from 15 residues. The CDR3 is CASGARTDNWMGAFF. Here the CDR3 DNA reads TGTGCCAGCGGGGCACGGACAGACAACTGGATGGGAGCTTTCTTT.

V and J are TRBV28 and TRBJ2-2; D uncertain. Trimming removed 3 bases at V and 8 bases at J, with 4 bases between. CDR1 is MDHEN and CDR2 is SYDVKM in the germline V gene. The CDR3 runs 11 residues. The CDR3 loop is CASSFPGELFF. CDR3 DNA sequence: TGTGCCAGCAGTTTCCCGGGGGAGCTGTTTTTT.

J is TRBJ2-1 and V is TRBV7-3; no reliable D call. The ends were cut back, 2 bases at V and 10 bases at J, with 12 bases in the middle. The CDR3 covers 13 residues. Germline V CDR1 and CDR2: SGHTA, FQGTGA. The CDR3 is CASSLSTSHEQFF. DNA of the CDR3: TGTGCCAGCAGCTTATCCACGAGTCACGAGCAGTTCTTC.

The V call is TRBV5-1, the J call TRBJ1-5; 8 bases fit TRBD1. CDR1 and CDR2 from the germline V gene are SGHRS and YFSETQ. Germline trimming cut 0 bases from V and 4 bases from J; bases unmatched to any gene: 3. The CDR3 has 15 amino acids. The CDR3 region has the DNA TGCGCCAGCAGCTTGGGGCAGGGGGCAAATCAGCCCCAGCATTTT. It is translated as CASSLGQGANQPQHF.

CDR3 loop: CASVLGGYTDTQYF. The CDR3 nucleotides are TGTGCCAGCGTGTTGGGGGGATACACAGATACGCAGTATTTT. This chain uses TRBV5-6 with TRBJ2-3; D may be TRBD2 (6 bases). The germline V gene encodes CDR1 SGHDT and CDR2 YYEEEE. Trimming cost V 7 bases and J 2 bases, with 14 bases left between them. The CDR3 runs to 14 residues.

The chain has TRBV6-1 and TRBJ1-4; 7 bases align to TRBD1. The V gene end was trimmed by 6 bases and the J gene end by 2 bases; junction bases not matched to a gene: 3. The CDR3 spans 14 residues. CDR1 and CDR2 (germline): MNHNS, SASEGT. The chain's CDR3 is CASRLGGTNEKLFF. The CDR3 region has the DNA TGTGCCAGCAGACTAGGGGGCACTAATGAAAAACTGTTTTTT.

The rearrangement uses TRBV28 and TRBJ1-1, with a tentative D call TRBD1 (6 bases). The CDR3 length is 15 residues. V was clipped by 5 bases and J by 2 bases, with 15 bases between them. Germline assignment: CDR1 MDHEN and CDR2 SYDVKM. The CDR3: CASSKQGLGNTEAFF. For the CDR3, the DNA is TGTGCCAGCAGTAAACAGGGCTTAGGAAACACTGAAGCTTTCTTT. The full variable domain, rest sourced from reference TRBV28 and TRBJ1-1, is DVKVTQSSRYLVKRTGEKVFLECVQDMDHENMFWYRQDPGLGLRLIYFSYDVKMKEKGDIPEGYSVSREKKERFSLILESASTNQTSMYLCASSKQGLGNTEAFFGQGTRLTVV.

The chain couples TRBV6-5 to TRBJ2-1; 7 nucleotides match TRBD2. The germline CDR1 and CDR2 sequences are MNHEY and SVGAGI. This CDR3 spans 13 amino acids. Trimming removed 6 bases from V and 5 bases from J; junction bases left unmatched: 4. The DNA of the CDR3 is TGTGCCAGCAGGGCTAGCGGACACAATGAGCAGTTCTTC. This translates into CASRASGHNEQFF.

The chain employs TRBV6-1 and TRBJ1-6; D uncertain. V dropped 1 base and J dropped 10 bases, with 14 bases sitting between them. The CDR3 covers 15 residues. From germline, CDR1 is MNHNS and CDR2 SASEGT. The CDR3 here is CASSEGGRLASPLHF. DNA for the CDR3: TGTGCCAGCAGTGAAGGCGGTCGGTTGGCCTCACCCCTCCACTTT.

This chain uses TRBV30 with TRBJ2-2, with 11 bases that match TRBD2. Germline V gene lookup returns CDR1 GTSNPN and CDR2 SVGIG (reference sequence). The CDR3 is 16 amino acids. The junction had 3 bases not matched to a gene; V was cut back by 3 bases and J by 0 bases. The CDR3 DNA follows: TGTGCCTGGAGGAGTAGCGGGAGGGCGAACACCGGGGAGCTGTTTTTT. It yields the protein CAWRSSGRANTGELFF.

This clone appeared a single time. The chain's CDR3 is CASSPSSGRRGNEQFF. DNA for the CDR3: TGCGCCAGCAGCCCCTCCAGCGGGAGAAGAGGTAATGAGCAGTTCTTC. This chain links TRBV4-3 with TRBJ2-1; TRBD2 matches 8 bases. CDR3 length: 16 residues. Trimming removed 4 bases from V and 7 bases from J; junction bases left unmatched: 12. Germline V lookup: CDR1 LGHNA, CDR2 YSLEER.

The CDR3 nucleotides are TGTGCCAGCAGCTCACAGGGGAATGGAGGCAATGAGCAGTTCTTC. This encodes CASSSQGNGGNEQFF. The V gene is TRBV9, the J gene TRBJ2-1, with 7 bases that match TRBD1. The CDR3 spans 15 residues. Germline CDR1 and CDR2: SGDLS and YYNGEE. The V gene end was trimmed by 4 bases and the J gene end by 6 bases; junction bases not matched to a gene: 10.

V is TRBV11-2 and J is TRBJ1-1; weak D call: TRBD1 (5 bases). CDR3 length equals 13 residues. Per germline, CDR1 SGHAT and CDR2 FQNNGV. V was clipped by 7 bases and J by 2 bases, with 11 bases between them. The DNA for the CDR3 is TGTGCCAGCAAAAGACAGCCTAACACTGAAGCTTTCTTT. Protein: CASKRQPNTEAFF.

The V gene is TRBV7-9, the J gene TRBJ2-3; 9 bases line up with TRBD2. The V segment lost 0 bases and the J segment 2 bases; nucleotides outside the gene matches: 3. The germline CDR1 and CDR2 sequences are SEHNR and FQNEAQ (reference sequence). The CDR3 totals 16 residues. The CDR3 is CASSLAASGTTDTQYF. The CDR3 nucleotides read TGTGCCAGCAGCTTAGCGGCTAGCGGGACCACAGATACGCAGTATTTT.

The CDR3 is CASSPGGGGGSTDTQYF. CDR3 DNA sequence: TGCGCCAGCAGCCCGGGAGGTGGCGGGGGGTCAACAGATACGCAGTATTTT. V is TRBV5-1 and J is TRBJ2-3, with 8 bases aligning to TRBD2. J lost 3 bases, V lost 4 bases, and 13 bases had no gene match. CDR1 and CDR2 from the germline V gene are SGHRS and YFSETQ. The CDR3 spans 17 residues.